These T cell receptor beta chains were read from a single sample in a study of T cell repertoires in cytomegalovirus infection. Using its own MiXCR run on the reads, TCRdb lists one record per CDR3 protein. The table has over 150,000 distinct CDR3 sequences, roughly 14% seen once. Sequencing input: PBMCs. The receptors stem from a human donor in good health (CMV status not recorded). Some clones in this sample may be carry-over from other donors' samples. The CDR3 runs from the conserved cysteine through the conserved F or W. The D gene is left open where the match is weak. Rows give clone size only sometimes, using once, few, many, or a class for an expanded clone.

abundance,j_gene,v_gene,d_gene,CDR3nt,CDR3aa
-,TRBJ1-1,TRBV29-1,-,TGCAGCGTTTCTGGGGGTGTGGGGCCCGCTGAAGCTTTCTTT,CSVSGGVGPAEAFF
many,TRBJ2-2,TRBV7-2,-,TGTGCCAGCAGCTCCCCCTGGTGGGAGGAGAACACCGGGGAGCTGTTTTTT,CASSSPWWEENTGELFF
-,TRBJ2-1,TRBV3-1,-,TGTGCCAGCAGCCAGGGGGTGAACTCCTACAATGAGCAGTTCTTC,CASSQGVNSYNEQFF
few,TRBJ1-2,TRBV6-5,-,TGTGCCAGCAGTTACTCAGATCGCGGAGTCCCCATTAGTGGCTACACCTTC,CASSYSDRGVPISGYTF
-,TRBJ2-1,TRBV10-3,TRBD1,TGTGCCATCAAATGGGAACAGGGGGACAATGAGCAGTTCTTC,CAIKWEQGDNEQFF
many,TRBJ2-5,TRBV12-3/TRBV12-4,-,TGTGCCAGCAGTTTCACGGCGGCCCAAGAGACCCAGTACTTC,CASSFTAAQETQYF
few,TRBJ1-1,TRBV29-1,-,TGCAGCGCCGGTAGGCAGCCGGTTGAAGCTTTCTTT,CSAGRQPVEAFF
-,TRBJ2-7,TRBV27,-,TGTGCCAGCAGTTCCTTGCTAGGAGCGACTTACGAGCAGTACTTC,CASSSLLGATYEQYF
few,TRBJ2-7,TRBV29-1,TRBD2,TGCAGCGTTGAGACTAGCGGGGCTAGTGAGCAGTACTTC,CSVETSGASEQYF
many,TRBJ2-3,TRBV10-1,TRBD1,TGCGCCAGCACCACCACTGACAGGGGAAGCACAGATACGCAGTATTTT,CASTTTDRGSTDTQYF
many,TRBJ1-1,TRBV15,TRBD1,TGTGCCACCAGCAGAGAAGGAGGGCAGGGGGTCACTGAAGCTTTCTTT,CATSREGGQGVTEAFF
many,TRBJ2-1,TRBV11-3,TRBD1,TGTGCCAGCAGCTTGGGACAGGAGTTCTACAATGAGCAGTTCTTC,CASSLGQEFYNEQFF
-,TRBJ2-1,TRBV6-2/TRBV6-3,TRBD2,TGTGCCAGCAGTTACCCTACGGGGACTAGTGCGGATGAGCAGTTCTTC,CASSYPTGTSADEQFF
many,TRBJ2-4,TRBV28,-,TGTGCCAGCAGCCCGCCCGAAAACATTCAGTACTTC,CASSPPENIQYF
-,TRBJ2-3,TRBV7-9,-,TGTGCCAGCAGCTTAAGCCAGACTTGGGATACGCAGTATTTT,CASSLSQTWDTQYF
many,TRBJ1-2,TRBV7-8,-,TGTGCCAGCAGCCCCTTTAGTTTGTATGGCTACACCTTC,CASSPFSLYGYTF
-,TRBJ2-1,TRBV9,TRBD2,TGTGCCAGCAGCGCGGGAGGGGGACTAGCAGAAGGCAATGAGCAGTTCTTC,CASSAGGGLAEGNEQFF
-,TRBJ2-7,TRBV4-1,TRBD1,TGCGCCAGCAGCCAAGATCGGATAGGGGGCGGCTACGAGCAGTACTTC,CASSQDRIGGGYEQYF
many,TRBJ2-2,TRBV3-1,-,TGTGCCAGCAGCCAAGTCCCGGGGCCGGCCGGGGAGCTGTTTTTT,CASSQVPGPAGELFF
-,TRBJ1-5,TRBV6-2/TRBV6-3,-,TGTGCCAGCAGTCTCGATTTAATACAGTACCAGCATTTT,CASSLDLIQYQHF
many,TRBJ1-2,TRBV7-9,-,TGTGCCAGCAGCTTATCGGGCAGCGACTATGGCTACACCTTC,CASSLSGSDYGYTF
-,TRBJ2-1,TRBV12-3/TRBV12-4,TRBD2,TGTGCCAGCAGTCTTACCTCGGGACTAGATGAGCAGTTCTTC,CASSLTSGLDEQFF
-,TRBJ1-5,TRBV19,TRBD1,TGTGCCAGTAGTTCCGGGACAGGGGGCGGTCAGCCCCAGCGTTTT,CASSSGTGGGQPQRF
once,TRBJ1-5,TRBV12-5,-,TGTGCTAGTGGTTTGTTCCCGTCTAGGAGTCATCAGCCCCAGCATTTT,CASGLFPSRSHQPQHF
few,TRBJ1-5,TRBV7-2,-,TGTGCCAGCAGCTTCCCGGGCAATCAGCCCCAGCATTTT,CASSFPGNQPQHF
-,TRBJ2-5,TRBV3-1,TRBD2,TGTGCCAGCAGCCATCTAGCGGGGCAAGAGACCCAGTACTTC,CASSHLAGQETQYF
many,TRBJ2-7,TRBV12-5,-,TGTGCTAGTGGTGTCACAGGTTACGAGCAGTACTTC,CASGVTGYEQYF